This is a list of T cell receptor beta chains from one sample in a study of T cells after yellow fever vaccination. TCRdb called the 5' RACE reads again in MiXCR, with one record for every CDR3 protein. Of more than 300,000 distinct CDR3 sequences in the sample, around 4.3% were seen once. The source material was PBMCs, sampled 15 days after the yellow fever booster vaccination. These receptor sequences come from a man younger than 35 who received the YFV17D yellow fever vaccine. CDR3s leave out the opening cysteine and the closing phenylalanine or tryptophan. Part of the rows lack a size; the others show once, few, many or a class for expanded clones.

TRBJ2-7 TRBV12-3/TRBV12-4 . ASSLPPNSYEQY
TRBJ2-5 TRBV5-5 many ASSLWAVETQY
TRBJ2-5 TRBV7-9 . ASSFPRAKETQY
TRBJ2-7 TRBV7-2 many ASSLAGEISYEQY
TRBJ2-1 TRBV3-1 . ASSHPATGLGGMQF
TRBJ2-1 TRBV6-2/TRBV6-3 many ASSTGLAWAEQF
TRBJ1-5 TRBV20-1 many SARMAPNQPQH
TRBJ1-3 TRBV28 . ASRPGGPGNTIY
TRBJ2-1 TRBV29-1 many SVDASGGYNEQF
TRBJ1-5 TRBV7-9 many ASSLAEDQPQH
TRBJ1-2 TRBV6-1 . ASSELGQGGYT
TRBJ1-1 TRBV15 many ATSRPGTGNTEAF
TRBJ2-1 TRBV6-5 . ASSYSGGRSNEQF
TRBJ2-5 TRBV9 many ASSDGPSLGTQY
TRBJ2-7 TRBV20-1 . SASRSLWSYEQY
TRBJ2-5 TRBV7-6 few ASSLNEGQGETQY
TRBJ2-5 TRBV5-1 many ASKTQETQY
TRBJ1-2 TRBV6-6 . ASRRPIQGSYT
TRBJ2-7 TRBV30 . AWSVQGGWVY
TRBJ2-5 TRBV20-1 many SARRTSGAKETQY
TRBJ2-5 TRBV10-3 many AISPTGGAGETQY
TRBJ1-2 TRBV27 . ASRMTGAYGYT
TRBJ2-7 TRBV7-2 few ASSLRGQEIGSYEQY
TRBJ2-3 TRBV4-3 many ASSQGPTSGGRDTQY